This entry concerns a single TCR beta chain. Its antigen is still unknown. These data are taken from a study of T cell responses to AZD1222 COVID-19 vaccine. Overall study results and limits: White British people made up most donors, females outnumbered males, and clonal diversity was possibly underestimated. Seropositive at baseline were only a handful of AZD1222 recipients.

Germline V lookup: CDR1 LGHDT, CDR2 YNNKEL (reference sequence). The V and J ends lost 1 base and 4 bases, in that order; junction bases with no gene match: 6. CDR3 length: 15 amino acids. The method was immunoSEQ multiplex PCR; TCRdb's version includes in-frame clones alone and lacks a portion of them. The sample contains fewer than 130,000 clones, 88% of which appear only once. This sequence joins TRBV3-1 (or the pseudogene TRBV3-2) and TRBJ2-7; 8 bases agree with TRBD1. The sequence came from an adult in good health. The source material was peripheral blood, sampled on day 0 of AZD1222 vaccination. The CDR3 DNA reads TGTGCCAGCAGCCAAGGGCAGGGGGCCTTTTACGAGCAGTACTTC. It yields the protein CASSQGQGAFYEQYF.